Described below is a single T cell receptor beta chain sequence and its context. This clonotype was detected only a few times. Its antigen specificity is not known. Base qualities are not provided; no much larger clone lies one nucleotide away. These data belong to a study of T cell repertoires in cytomegalovirus infection (dated by TCRdb to between 2019 and 2020). As for the study more broadly: Alongside well-studied HLA-B-restricted epitopes, the peptide stimulations were aimed at recently identified HLA-C-restricted CMV epitopes, whose presentation resists viral immunomodulation. Because public TCR beta signatures pointed to carriage of CMV infection together with the matching HLA type, the HLA type of each donor mattered for the analysis.

These reads were obtained on an Illumina HiSeq 1500. Clones were called with MiXCR by TCRdb after fastp trimmed the public reads at Q25, and only in-frame beta chains were retained. Merged by CDR3 protein, the rows form single entries marked with the most common genes and DNA. Here the sample has about 830,000 distinct CDR3 sequences; 32% occur a single time. The ten largest make up 9.5% to 15% of the sample. Interpreted using the paper, the treatment or condition label stands for: in vitro stimulation with specific CMV peptide epitopes to enrich CMV-specific T cells. Overall results and qualifications from the work: The ex vivo response was dominated by HLA-C-restricted CMV-specific TCR beta clonotypes, which also provided the single most frequent clonotype in two of eight donors. In both this cohort and an independent roughly 400-donor cohort, the cumulative frequency of public TCR beta family members distinguished carriers of CMV infection plus the relevant HLA type.

The CDR3 starts with the cysteine, ends with the phenylalanine, and has 14 residues. Only the CDR3 portion is preserved as DNA: 42 bases, with reading frame beginning at the first base. Based on the germline V gene (reference sequence), the CDR1 and CDR2 sequences are DFQATT and SNEGSKA. For this chain, trimming is 0 bases at the V end and 3 bases at the J end, and the number of junction bases without a gene match is 3. The clonotype was recovered from a human donor in good health (CMV status not recorded). Some clones in this sample may be carry-over from other donors' samples. Source: cultured CD8+ T cells from PBMCs, taken from culture after CMV antigen stimulation. The receptor chain draws on TRBV20-1 and TRBJ2-3; 7 central nucleotides agree with TRBD1. The DNA sequence is as follows: TGCAGTGCTAGAGATTACAGGGGAACAGATACGCAGTATTTT. This codes for CSARDYRGTDTQYF.